The 10 T cell receptor beta chains below were found in one sample sequenced in a study of shared clonotypes between healthy human individuals. The data were produced by immunoSEQ multiplex PCR, yet TCRdb's version contains in-frame clones alone and is incomplete. The sample holds about 1 million clones; 70% to 80% are singletons and the top ten take over 1.3%. Sequencing was done on a sample of memory CD4+ T cells sorted from blood. As for subset: CD45RA-negative fraction. These TCRs come from a man aged 18 to 30 in good health.

The chain recombines TRBV19 with TRBJ1-6; no clear D. Germline assignment: CDR1 LNHDA and CDR2 SQIVND (reference sequence). Trimming removed 3 bases from V and 0 bases from J, with 9 bases in between. The CDR3 is 16 residues long. Here the CDR3 reads CASSIRTSSYNSPLHF. The CDR3 DNA sequence: TGTGCCAGTAGTATCCGGACGAGCTCCTATAATTCACCCCTCCACTTT. Full variable domain (rest looked up from reference TRBV19 and TRBJ1-6): DGGITQSPKYLFRKEGQNVTLSCEQNLNHDAMYWYRQDPGQGLRLIYYSQIVNDFQKGDIAEGYSVSREKKESFPLTVTSAQKNPTAFYLCASSIRTSSYNSPLHFGNGTRLTVT.

This sequence joins TRBV19 and TRBJ1-2; tentative D call: TRBD1 (5 bases). CDR3 length equals 14 residues. Per the germline V gene, CDR1 is LNHDA and CDR2 is SQIVND (reference sequence). V was trimmed by 3 bases and J by 7 bases, leaving 15 bases between them. The CDR3 is CASSIQSGTGGYTF. The DNA for the CDR3 is TGTGCCAGTAGTATCCAATCCGGGACCGGTGGCTACACCTTC.

The chain is built from TRBV5-1 and TRBJ2-6; D is unclear. The CDR3 contains 15 residues. Germline CDR1 is SGHRS and CDR2 is YFSETQ. V was cut by 1 base and J by 0 bases, with 5 bases left in between. This CDR3 reads CASSLIISGANVLTF. CDR3 sequence (DNA): TGCGCCAGCAGCTTGATAATCTCTGGGGCCAACGTCCTGACTTTC.

This chain connects TRBV5-1 to TRBJ2-2; 10 bases line up with TRBD1. The CDR3 length is 16 residues. V gave up 4 bases and J gave up 7 bases; unmatched junction bases: 10. Germline V gene sequence: CDR1 SGHRS, CDR2 YFSETQ. The CDR3 region has the DNA TGCGCCAGCAGCGTGAGACAGGGGGCCGTAGGCGGGGAGCTGTTTTTT. This gives the protein CASSVRQGAVGGELFF.

There are a few counts of this clone. V gene TRBV4-1 combines with J gene TRBJ2-7; D possibly uses TRBD1 or TRBD2 (6 bases each). The CDR3 is made up of 17 amino acids. Germline V lookup: CDR1 MGHRA, CDR2 YSYEKL. The V and J ends lost 0 bases and 7 bases respectively, with 22 bases between them. CDR3 coding DNA: TGCGCCAGCAGCCAAGATACGCCGGGGGCGACGGGGTGGGAGCAGTACTTC. It is translated as CASSQDTPGATGWEQYF.

The J gene is TRBJ1-4, the V gene TRBV4-3; 7 bases agree with TRBD1. This CDR3 comprises 17 residues. The trim removed 0 bases at V and 3 bases at J, leaving 7 bases unmatched. Per germline, CDR1 LGHNA and CDR2 YSLEER. For the CDR3, the DNA is TGCGCCAGCAGCCAAGAGGGAAAGGGACAGCCTAATGAAAAACTGTTTTTT. Its protein is CASSQEGKGQPNEKLFF.

This clone was seen only a few times. The chain combines TRBV29-1 with TRBJ2-3; 8 nucleotides line up with TRBD2. Germline CDR1 reads SQVTM; CDR2 reads ANQGSEA. This CDR3 is 15 amino acids long. J was trimmed by 0 bases and V by 5 bases; bases with no gene match: 7. In nucleotides, the CDR3 is TGCAGCGTTCCGGGGACTAGTTATAGCACAGATACGCAGTATTTT. It specifies CSVPGTSYSTDTQYF.

This chain links TRBV7-2 with TRBJ2-1, with 7 bases fitting TRBD1. Germline V CDR1 and CDR2: SGHTA, FQGNSA. The CDR3 covers 14 residues. V was pared by 5 bases and J by 10 bases, with 11 bases of the junction left unmatched. CDR3 bases: TGTGCCAGCAGCCCGCGACGGACAGGCCAAGAGCAGTTCTTC. It is translated as CASSPRRTGQEQFF.

This clone was counted only a few times. The V and J genes are TRBV29-1 and TRBJ2-5; D is perhaps TRBD1 or TRBD2 (5 bases each). The J call may not be correct, given that the DNA end is closer to TRBJ2-7. The CDR3 runs 12 residues. Per the germline V gene, CDR1 is SQVTM and CDR2 is ANQGSEA. The CDR3 bases are TGCAGCGCCCACCGGGGCGGCTACGAGCAGTACTTC. This gives the protein CSAHRGGYEQYF.

This clone was found many times. The chain employs TRBV6-6 and TRBJ1-1; 10 bases agree with TRBD1. The germline V gene encodes CDR1 MNHNY and CDR2 SVGAGI (reference sequence). The CDR3 has 13 amino acids. V lost 6 bases, J lost 5 bases, and 3 bases stayed unmatched. The CDR3 loop reads CASRGQGMTEAFF. CDR3 bases: TGTGCCAGCAGGGGACAGGGGATGACTGAAGCTTTCTTT.